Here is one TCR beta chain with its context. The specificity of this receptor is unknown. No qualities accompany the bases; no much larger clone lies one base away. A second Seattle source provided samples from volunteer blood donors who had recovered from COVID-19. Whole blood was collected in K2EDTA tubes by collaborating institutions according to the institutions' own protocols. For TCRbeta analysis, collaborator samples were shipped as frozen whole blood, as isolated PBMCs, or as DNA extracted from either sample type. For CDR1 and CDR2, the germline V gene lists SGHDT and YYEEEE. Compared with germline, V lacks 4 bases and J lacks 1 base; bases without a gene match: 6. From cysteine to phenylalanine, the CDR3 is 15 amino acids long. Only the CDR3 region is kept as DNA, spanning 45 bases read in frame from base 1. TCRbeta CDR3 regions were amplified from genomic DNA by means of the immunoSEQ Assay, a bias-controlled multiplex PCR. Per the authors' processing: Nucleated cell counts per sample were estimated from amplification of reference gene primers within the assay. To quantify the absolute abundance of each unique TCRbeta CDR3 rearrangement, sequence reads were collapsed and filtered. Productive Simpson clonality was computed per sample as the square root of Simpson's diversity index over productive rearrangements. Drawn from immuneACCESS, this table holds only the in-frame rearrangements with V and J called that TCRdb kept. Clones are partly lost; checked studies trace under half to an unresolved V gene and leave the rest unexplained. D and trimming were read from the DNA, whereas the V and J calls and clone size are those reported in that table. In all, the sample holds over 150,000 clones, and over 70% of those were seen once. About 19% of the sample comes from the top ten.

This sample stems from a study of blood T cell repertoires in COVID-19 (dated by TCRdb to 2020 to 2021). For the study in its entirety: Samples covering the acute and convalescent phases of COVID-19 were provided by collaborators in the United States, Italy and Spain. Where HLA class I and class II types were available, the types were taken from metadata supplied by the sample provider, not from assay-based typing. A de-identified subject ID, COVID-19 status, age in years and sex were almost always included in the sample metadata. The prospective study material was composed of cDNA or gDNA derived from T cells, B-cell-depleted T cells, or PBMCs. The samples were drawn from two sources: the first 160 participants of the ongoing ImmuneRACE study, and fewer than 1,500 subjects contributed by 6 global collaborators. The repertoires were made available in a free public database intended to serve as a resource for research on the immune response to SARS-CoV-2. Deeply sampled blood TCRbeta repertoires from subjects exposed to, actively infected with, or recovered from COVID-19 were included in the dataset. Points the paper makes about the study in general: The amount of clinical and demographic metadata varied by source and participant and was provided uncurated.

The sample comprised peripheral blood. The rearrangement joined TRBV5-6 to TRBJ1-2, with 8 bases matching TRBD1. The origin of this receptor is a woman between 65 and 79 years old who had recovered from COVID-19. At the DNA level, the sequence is TGTGCCAGCAGCCGGGACAGGACCCTTAACTATGGCTACACCTTC. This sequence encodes CASSRDRTLNYGYTF.